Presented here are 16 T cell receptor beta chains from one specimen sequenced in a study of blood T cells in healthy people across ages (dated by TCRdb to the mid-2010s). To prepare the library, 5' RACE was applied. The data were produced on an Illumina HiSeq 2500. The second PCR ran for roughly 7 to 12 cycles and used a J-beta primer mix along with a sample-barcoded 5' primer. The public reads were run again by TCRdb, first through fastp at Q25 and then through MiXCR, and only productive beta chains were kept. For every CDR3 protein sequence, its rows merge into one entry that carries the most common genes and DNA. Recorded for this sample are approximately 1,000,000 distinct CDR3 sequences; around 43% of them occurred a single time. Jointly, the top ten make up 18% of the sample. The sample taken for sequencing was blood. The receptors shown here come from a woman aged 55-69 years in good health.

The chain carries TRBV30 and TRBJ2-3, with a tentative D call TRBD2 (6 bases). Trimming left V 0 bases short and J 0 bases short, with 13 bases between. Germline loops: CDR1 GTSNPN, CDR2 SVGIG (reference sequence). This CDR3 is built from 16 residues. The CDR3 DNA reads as TGTGCCTGGAGTGTCGGGAGCGGAGGAAGCACAGATACGCAGTATTTT. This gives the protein CAWSVGSGGSTDTQYF.

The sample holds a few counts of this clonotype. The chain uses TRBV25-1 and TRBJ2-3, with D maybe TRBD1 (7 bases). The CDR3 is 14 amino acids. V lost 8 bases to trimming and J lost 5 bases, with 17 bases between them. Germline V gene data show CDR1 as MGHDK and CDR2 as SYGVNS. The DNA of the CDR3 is TGTGCCAGCGGCGGGACAGCTATCGGAGATACGCAGTATTTT. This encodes CASGGTAIGDTQYF.

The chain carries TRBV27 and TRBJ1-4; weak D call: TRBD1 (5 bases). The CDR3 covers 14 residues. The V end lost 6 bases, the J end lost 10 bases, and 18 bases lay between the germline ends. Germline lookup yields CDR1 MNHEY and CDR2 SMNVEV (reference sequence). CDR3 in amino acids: CASRPTGVAGKLFF. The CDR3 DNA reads TGTGCCAGCAGACCTACGGGGGTCGCTGGAAAACTGTTTTTT. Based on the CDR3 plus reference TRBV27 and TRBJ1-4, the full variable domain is EAQVTQNPRYLITVTGKKLTVTCSQNMNHEYMSWYRQDPGLGLRQIYYSMNVEVTDKGDVPEGYKVSRKEKRNFPLILESPSPNQTSLYFCASRPTGVAGKLFFGSGTQLSVL.

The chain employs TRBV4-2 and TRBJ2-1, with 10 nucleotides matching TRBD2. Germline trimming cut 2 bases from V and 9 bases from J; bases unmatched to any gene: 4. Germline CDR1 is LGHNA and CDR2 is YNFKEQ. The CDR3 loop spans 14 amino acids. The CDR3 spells CASSQPGLAAEQFF. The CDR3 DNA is TGTGCCAGCAGCCAACCTGGACTAGCGGCTGAGCAGTTCTTC.

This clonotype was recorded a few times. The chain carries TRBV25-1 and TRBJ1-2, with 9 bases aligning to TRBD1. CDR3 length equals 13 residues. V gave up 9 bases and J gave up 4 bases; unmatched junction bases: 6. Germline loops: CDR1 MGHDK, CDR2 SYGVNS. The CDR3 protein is CASFGGQGYGYTF. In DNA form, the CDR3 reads TGTGCCAGTTTTGGGGGACAGGGCTATGGCTACACCTTC.

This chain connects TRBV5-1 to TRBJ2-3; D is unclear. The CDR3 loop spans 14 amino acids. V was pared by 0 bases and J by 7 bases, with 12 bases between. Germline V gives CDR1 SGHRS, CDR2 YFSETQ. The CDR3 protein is CASSLDTTENTQYF. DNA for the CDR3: TGCGCCAGCAGCTTGGACACGACTGAGAATACGCAGTATTTT.

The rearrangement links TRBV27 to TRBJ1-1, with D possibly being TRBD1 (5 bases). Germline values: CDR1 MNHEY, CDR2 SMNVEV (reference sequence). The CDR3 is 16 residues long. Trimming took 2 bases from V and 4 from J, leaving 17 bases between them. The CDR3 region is CASSLRWGWSSTEAFF. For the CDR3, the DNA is TGTGCCAGCAGTTTACGATGGGGCTGGTCGAGCACTGAAGCTTTCTTT.

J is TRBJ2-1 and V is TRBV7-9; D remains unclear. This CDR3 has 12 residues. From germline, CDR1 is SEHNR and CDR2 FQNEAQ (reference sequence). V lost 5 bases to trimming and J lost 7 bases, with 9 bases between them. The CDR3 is CASSEVRNEQFF. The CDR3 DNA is TGTGCCAGCAGCGAAGTGCGGAATGAGCAGTTCTTC.

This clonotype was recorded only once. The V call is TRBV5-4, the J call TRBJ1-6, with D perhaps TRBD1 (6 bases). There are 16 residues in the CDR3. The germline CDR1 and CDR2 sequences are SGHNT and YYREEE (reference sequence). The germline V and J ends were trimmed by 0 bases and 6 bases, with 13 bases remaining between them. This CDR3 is CASSLGGRNANSPLHF. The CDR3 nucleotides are TGTGCCAGCAGCTTGGGGGGGCGAAATGCTAATTCACCCCTCCACTTT.

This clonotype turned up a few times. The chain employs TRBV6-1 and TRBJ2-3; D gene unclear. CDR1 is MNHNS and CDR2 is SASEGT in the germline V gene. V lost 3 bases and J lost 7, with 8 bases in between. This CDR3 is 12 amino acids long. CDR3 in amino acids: CASSEGLYTQYF. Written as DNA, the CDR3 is TGTGCCAGCAGTGAGGGCCTTTATACGCAGTATTTT.

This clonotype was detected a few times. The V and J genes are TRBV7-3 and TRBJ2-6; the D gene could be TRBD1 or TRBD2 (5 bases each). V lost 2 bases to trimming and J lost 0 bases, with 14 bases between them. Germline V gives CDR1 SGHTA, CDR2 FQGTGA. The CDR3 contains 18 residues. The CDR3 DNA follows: TGTGCCAGCAGCTTAGTGGGGACGGGGTTCTCTGGGGCCAACGTCCTGACTTTC. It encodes CASSLVGTGFSGANVLTF. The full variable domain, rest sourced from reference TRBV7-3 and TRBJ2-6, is GAGVSQTPSNKVTEKGKYVELRCDPISGHTALYWYRQSLGQGPEFLIYFQGTGAADDSGLPNDRFFAVRPEGSVSTLKIQRTERGDSAVYLCASSLVGTGFSGANVLTFGAGSRLTVL.

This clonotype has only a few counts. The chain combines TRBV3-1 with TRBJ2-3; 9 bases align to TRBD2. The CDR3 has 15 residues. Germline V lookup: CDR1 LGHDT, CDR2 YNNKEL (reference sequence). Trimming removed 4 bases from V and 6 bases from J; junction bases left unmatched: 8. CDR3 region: CASSPQRGARDTQYF. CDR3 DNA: TGTGCCAGCAGCCCCCAGCGGGGGGCGAGGGATACGCAGTATTTT.

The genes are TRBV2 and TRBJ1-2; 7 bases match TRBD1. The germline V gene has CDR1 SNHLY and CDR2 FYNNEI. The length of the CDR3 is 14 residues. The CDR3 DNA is TGTGCTAGTTTGAGGACAGGAACTAACTATGGCTACACCTTC. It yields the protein CASLRTGTNYGYTF.

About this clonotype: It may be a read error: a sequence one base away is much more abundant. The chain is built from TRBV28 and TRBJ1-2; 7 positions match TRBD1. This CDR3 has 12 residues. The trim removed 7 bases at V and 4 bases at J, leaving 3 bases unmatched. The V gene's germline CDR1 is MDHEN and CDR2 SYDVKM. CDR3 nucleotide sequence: TGTGCCAGCACGGGGGACAGCTATGGCTACACCTTC. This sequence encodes CASTGDSYGYTF.

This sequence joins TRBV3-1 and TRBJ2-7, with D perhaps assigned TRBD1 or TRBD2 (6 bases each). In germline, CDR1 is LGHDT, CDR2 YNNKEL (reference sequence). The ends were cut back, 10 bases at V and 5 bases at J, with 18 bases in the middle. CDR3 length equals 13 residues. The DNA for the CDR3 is TGTGCCACAACCCAGAGGGGGGTCCACGAGCAGTACTTC. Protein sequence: CATTQRGVHEQYF.

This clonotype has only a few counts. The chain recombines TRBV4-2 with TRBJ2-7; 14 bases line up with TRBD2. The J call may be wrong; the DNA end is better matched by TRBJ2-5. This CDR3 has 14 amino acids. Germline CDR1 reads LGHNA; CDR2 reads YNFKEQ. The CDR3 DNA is TGTGCCAGCTCTGGGACTAGCGGGAGAGAGACCCAGTACTTC. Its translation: CASSGTSGRETQYF.